The 14 T cell receptor beta chains given below trace back to one sample, sequenced in a study of blood T cell repertoires in COVID-19. Produced via immunoSEQ multiplex PCR; TCRdb's table is partial and in-frame only. Found here are 150,000 to 200,000 clones, about 86% of them singletons; the top ten hold roughly 8%. Sequenced material: peripheral blood. The receptors here all came from a man in his 60s with acute or convalescent COVID-19.

This clone was counted a single time. This chain joins TRBV3-1 (or the pseudogene TRBV3-2) and TRBJ2-3, with TRBD1 matching 9 bases. After removal of 4 bases from V and 2 bases from J, the junction contained 4 bases not matched to a gene. Germline CDR1 and CDR2: LGHDT and YNNKEL (reference sequence). The CDR3 length is 15 residues. The CDR3 sequence is CASSLRTGDTDTQYF. Here the CDR3 DNA reads TGTGCCAGCAGCCTCCGGACAGGGGACACAGATACGCAGTATTTT.

The chain is built from TRBV18 and TRBJ2-3; tentative D call: TRBD1 (6 bases). With 0 bases removed from V and 0 bases from J, the gap between germline ends came to 10 bases. Germline values: CDR1 KGHSH, CDR2 LQKENI. The length of the CDR3 is 16 residues. CDR3 DNA sequence: TGTGCCAGCTCACCACCGGACAGAACTAGCACAGATACGCAGTATTTT. Translated: CASSPPDRTSTDTQYF.

V usage is TRBV7-7 and J usage is TRBJ1-1; TRBD1 is a possible D gene (6 bases). There are 13 residues in the CDR3. Trimming cost V 8 bases and J 1 base, with 11 bases left between them. CDR1 and CDR2 (germline): SSHAT, FNYEAQ (reference sequence). The CDR3 region has the DNA TGTGCCAGCGGACCGGGACAGAACACTGAAGCTTTCTTT. Amino acid sequence: CASGPGQNTEAFF.

The chain joins TRBV29-1 to TRBJ2-2, with 8 bases aligning to TRBD2. The germline gives CDR1 SQVTM, CDR2 ANQGSEA. This CDR3 spans 14 amino acids. J gave up 8 bases and V 7 bases, and 12 bases lay outside the gene matches. The CDR3 region is CSGRTSGRTGELFF. CDR3 DNA: TGCAGCGGGCGCACGAGCGGGAGAACGGGGGAGCTGTTTTTT.

V is TRBV4-1 and J is TRBJ2-2; 11 bases agree with TRBD2. The CDR3 consists of 18 residues. J lost 6 bases, V lost 2 bases, and 11 bases had no gene match. Germline CDR1 MGHRA, CDR2 YSYEKL. The CDR3 loop is CASSQKTSGTSGPGELFF. In nucleotides, the CDR3 is TGCGCCAGCAGCCAAAAAACCTCCGGGACTAGCGGACCCGGGGAGCTGTTTTTT.

This clone was counted a single time. The same CDR3 also results from other DNA sequences found in this sample. The CDR3 loop reads CASSLRGGTEAFF. Here the CDR3 DNA reads TGTGCCAGCAGTTTACGAGGGGGCACTGAAGCTTTCTTT. The genes are TRBV28 and TRBJ1-1; tentatively, D is TRBD1 (6 bases). V dropped 2 bases and J dropped 4 bases, with 8 bases sitting between them. From germline, CDR1 is MDHEN and CDR2 SYDVKM. The CDR3 has 13 amino acids.

The chain has TRBV5-1 and TRBJ2-7; 10 bases match TRBD2. Germline CDR1 SGHRS, CDR2 YFSETQ. The CDR3 runs to 15 residues. V dropped 0 bases and J dropped 7; count of bases not matched to a gene: 7. In DNA, the CDR3 is TGCGCCAGCAGCTTGGCGCTAGCGGGAGTGAGTGAGCAGTACTTC. Amino acids: CASSLALAGVSEQYF.

In its sample, this clone was seen once. The chain has TRBV5-1 and TRBJ1-4, with unresolved D. The CDR3 has 14 residues. The V end lost 4 bases, the J end lost 8 bases, and 15 bases lay between the germline ends. Germline CDR1 reads SGHRS; CDR2 reads YFSETQ. The CDR3 DNA follows: TGCGCCAGCAGCCCACTCGCCGGGGTCGAAAAACTGTTTTTT. Protein: CASSPLAGVEKLFF.

The chain combines TRBV6-5 with TRBJ2-7, with 7 bases that match TRBD2. Germline lookup yields CDR1 MNHEY and CDR2 SVGAGI. V shed 2 bases, J shed 8 bases, and the junction held 9 bases outside the gene matches. This CDR3 comprises 14 residues. Written as DNA, the CDR3 is TGTGCCAGCAGTTACCCTGGAACGGGGGGAAAGCAGTACTTC. It encodes CASSYPGTGGKQYF.

The chain recombines TRBV19 with TRBJ1-1, with 8 bases aligning to TRBD1. With V trimmed by 7 bases and J by 6 bases, 10 bases remained unmatched. Per germline, CDR1 LNHDA and CDR2 SQIVND (reference sequence). This CDR3 region has 14 residues. CDR3: CASIGQGGAPEAFF. The CDR3 DNA follows: TGTGCCAGTATCGGACAGGGAGGAGCGCCTGAAGCTTTCTTT. Combining the CDR3 with reference TRBV19 and TRBJ1-1 gives the whole variable domain DGGITQSPKYLFRKEGQNVTLSCEQNLNHDAMYWYRQDPGQGLRLIYYSQIVNDFQKGDIAEGYSVSREKKESFPLTVTSAQKNPTAFYLCASIGQGGAPEAFFGQGTRLTVV.

V and J are TRBV28 and TRBJ1-4; tentative D call: TRBD1 (6 bases). From germline, CDR1 is MDHEN and CDR2 SYDVKM. V was trimmed by 6 bases and J by 6 bases, leaving 14 bases between them. The CDR3 consists of 14 residues. The CDR3 loop reads CASSPTGLYEKLFF. The CDR3 DNA reads as TGTGCCAGCAGCCCGACAGGCCTTTATGAAAAACTGTTTTTT. The whole variable domain, remainder taken from reference TRBV28 and TRBJ1-4, is DVKVTQSSRYLVKRTGEKVFLECVQDMDHENMFWYRQDPGLGLRLIYFSYDVKMKEKGDIPEGYSVSREKKERFSLILESASTNQTSMYLCASSPTGLYEKLFFGSGTQLSVL.

V gene TRBV9 combines with J gene TRBJ2-1; 8 nucleotides line up with TRBD2. Germline loops: CDR1 SGDLS, CDR2 YYNGEE. V lost 3 bases, J lost 3 bases, and 11 bases stayed unmatched. The CDR3 has 17 residues. The CDR3 protein is CASSEALAGGGYNEQFF. The CDR3 nucleotides are TGTGCCAGCAGCGAGGCTCTGGCGGGAGGAGGCTACAATGAGCAGTTCTTC.

The chain links TRBV5-1 to TRBJ2-7; D is perhaps TRBD1 (5 bases). CDR3 size: 13 residues. Trimming stripped 3 bases from V and 3 bases from J, with 10 bases between. CDR1 SGHRS and CDR2 YFSETQ come from the germline V gene. The CDR3, as DNA: TGCGCCAGCAGCTATCGAGGACACTACGAGCAGTACTTC. Protein: CASSYRGHYEQYF.

The V call is TRBV3-1 (or the pseudogene TRBV3-2), the J call TRBJ2-2, with unresolved D. Germline CDR1 LGHDT, CDR2 YNNKEL (reference sequence). The CDR3 length is 18 residues. Trimming took off 0 bases at V and 0 bases at J, with 14 bases between the two ends. DNA of the CDR3: TGTGCCAGCAGCCAAGATTGGAACAGATTATCGAACACCGGGGAGCTGTTTTTT. This gives the protein CASSQDWNRLSNTGELFF.